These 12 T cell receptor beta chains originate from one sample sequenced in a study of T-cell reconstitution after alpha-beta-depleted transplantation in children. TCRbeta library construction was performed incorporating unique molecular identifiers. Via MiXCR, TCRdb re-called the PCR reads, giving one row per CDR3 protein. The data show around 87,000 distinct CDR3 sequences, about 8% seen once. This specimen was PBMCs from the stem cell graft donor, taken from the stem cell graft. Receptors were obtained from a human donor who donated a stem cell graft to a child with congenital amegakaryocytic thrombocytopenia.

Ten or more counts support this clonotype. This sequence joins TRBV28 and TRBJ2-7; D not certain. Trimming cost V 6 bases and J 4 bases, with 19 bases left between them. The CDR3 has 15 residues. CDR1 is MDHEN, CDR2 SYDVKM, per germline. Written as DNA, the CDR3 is TGTGCCAGCAGCACAGTCGACCGGATGGCTTACGAGCAGTACTTC. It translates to CASSTVDRMAYEQYF. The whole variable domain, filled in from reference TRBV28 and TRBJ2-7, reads DVKVTQSSRYLVKRTGEKVFLECVQDMDHENMFWYRQDPGLGLRLIYFSYDVKMKEKGDIPEGYSVSREKKERFSLILESASTNQTSMYLCASSTVDRMAYEQYFGPGTRLTVT.

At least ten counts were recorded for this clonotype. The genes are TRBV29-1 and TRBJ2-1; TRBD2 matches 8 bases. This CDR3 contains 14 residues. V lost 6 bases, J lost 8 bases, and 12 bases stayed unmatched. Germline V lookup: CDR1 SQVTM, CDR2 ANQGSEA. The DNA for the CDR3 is TGCAGCGTCGCCGGGACTAGAGTCTCCGATGAGCAGTTCTTC. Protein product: CSVAGTRVSDEQFF.

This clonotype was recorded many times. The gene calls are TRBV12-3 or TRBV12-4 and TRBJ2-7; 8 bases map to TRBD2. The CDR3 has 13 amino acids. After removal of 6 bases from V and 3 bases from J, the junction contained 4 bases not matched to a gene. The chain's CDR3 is CASSATSGYEQYF. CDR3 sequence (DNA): TGTGCCAGCAGCGCAACTAGCGGCTACGAGCAGTACTTC.

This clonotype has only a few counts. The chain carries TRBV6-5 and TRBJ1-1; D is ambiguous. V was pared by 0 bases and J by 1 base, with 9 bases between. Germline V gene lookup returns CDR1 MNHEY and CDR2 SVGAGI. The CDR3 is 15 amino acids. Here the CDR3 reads CASSYSLWENTEAFF. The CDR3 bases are TGTGCCAGCAGTTACTCCCTCTGGGAGAACACTGAAGCTTTCTTT.

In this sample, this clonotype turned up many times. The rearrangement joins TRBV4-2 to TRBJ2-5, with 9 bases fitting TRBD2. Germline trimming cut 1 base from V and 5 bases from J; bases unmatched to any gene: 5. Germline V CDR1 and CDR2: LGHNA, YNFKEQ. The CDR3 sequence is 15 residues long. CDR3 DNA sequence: TGTGCCAGCAGCCAAGTGGCTAGCGGGACGGAGACCCAGTACTTC. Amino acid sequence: CASSQVASGTETQYF.

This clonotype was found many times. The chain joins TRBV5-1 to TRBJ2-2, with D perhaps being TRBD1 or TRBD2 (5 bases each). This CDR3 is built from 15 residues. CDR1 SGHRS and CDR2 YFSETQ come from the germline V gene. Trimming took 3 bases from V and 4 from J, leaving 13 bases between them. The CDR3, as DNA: TGCGCCAGCAGCTCCAACAGAGGGGTCACCGGGGAGCTGTTTTTT. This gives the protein CASSSNRGVTGELFF.

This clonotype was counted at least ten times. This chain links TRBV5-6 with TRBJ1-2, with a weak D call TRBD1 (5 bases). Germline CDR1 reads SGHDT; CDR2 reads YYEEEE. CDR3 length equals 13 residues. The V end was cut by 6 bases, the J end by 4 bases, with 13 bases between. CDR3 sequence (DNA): TGTGCCAGCATTCCCAGGGTAGGCTATGGCTACACCTTC. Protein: CASIPRVGYGYTF.

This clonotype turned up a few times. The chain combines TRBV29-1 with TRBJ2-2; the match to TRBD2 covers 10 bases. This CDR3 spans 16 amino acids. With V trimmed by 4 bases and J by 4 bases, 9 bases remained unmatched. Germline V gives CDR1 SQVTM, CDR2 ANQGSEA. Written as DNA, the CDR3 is TGCAGCGTTGTTCTAGCGGGAGTGTGGGGCACCGGGGAGCTGTTTTTT. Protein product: CSVVLAGVWGTGELFF.

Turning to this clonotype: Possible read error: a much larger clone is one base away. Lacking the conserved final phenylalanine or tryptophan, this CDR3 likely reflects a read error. CDR3 sequence (DNA): TGTGCCAGCAGTTTACTGGGGATGCTCCAAGAGACCCAGTACCTC. This translates into CASSLLGMLQETQYL. The J gene is TRBJ2-5, the V gene TRBV12-3 or TRBV12-4, with D hard to call. Trimming left V 2 bases short and J 1 base short, with 11 bases between. This CDR3 is 15 amino acids long.

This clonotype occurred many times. Here the CDR3 reads CASRTTAGDTGELFF. Written as DNA, the CDR3 is TGCGCCAGCAGGACCACAGCCGGGGACACCGGGGAGCTGTTTTTT. V and J are TRBV5-1 and TRBJ2-2; TRBD2 is a possible D gene (5 bases). This CDR3 comprises 15 residues. V lost 5 bases to trimming and J lost 3 bases, with 14 bases between them. Per the germline V gene, CDR1 is SGHRS and CDR2 is YFSETQ.

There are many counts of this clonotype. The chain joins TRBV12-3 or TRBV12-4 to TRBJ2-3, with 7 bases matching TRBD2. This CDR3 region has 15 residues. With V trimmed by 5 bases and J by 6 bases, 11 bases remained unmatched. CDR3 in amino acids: CASSPGAGRGDTQYF. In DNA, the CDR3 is TGTGCCAGCAGTCCAGGAGCGGGACGGGGGGATACGCAGTATTTT.

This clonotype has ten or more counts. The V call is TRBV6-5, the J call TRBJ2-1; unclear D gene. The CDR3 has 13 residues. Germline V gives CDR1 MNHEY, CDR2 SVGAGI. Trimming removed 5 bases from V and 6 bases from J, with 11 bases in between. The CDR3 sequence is CASSPLSGNEQFF. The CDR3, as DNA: TGTGCCAGCAGTCCACTTAGTGGCAATGAGCAGTTCTTC.